The clone carrying this TCR beta chain appeared many times. These data come from a study of early T cells in non-severe SARS-CoV-2 infection. Study information: The study sequenced bulk RNA from unsorted whole blood, with chains unpaired.

Each CDR3 protein is one row after TCRdb ran MiXCR on the 5' RACE reads. The sample has 20,000 to 25,000 distinct CDR3 sequences, 4.5% to 7% seen once. Sequencing was performed on whole blood. The TCR was taken from an adult who was a healthcare worker with PCR-confirmed SARS-CoV-2 infection or an uninfected control (not recorded which).

The DNA of the CDR3 is TGCAGTGCTAGAGATTTTCAGGGCTCAGATACGCAGTATTTT. It codes for CSARDFQGSDTQYF. The chain couples TRBV20-1 to TRBJ2-3, with a weak D call TRBD1 (5 bases). Trimming shortened V by 0 bases and J by 4 bases, and 11 bases separated the two germline ends. The CDR3 has 14 residues. Germline-derived CDR1 and CDR2 are DFQATT and SNEGSKA (reference sequence).